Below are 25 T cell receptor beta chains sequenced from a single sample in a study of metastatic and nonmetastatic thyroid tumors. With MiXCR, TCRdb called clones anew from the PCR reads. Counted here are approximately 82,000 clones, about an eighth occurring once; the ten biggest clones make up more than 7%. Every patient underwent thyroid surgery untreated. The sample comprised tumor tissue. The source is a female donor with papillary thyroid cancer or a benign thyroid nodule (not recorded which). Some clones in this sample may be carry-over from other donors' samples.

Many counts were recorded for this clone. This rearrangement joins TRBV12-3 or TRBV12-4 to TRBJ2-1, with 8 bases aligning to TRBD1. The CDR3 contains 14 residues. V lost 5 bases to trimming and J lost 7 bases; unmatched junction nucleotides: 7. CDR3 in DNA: TGTGCCAGCAGTCCAAGGACAGGGCAGAATGAGCAGTTCTTC. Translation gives CASSPRTGQNEQFF.

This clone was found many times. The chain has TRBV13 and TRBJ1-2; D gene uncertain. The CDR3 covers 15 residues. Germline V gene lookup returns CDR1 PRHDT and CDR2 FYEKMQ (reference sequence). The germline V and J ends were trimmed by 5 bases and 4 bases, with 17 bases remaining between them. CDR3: CASSPTGRGSYGYTF. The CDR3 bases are TGTGCCAGCAGCCCCACCGGGCGGGGAAGCTATGGCTACACCTTC.

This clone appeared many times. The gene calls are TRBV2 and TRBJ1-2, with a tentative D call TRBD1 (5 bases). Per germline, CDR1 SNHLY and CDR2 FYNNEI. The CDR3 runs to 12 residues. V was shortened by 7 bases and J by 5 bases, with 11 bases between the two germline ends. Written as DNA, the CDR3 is TGTGCCAGCAAACGGGACGGTTATGGCTACACCTTC. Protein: CASKRDGYGYTF.

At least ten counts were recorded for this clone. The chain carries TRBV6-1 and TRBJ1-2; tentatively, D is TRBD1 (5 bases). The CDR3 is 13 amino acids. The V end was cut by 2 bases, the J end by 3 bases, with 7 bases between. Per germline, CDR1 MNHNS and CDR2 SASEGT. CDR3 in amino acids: CASSESRDYGYTF. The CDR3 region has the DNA TGTGCCAGCAGTGAAAGCAGGGACTATGGCTACACCTTC.

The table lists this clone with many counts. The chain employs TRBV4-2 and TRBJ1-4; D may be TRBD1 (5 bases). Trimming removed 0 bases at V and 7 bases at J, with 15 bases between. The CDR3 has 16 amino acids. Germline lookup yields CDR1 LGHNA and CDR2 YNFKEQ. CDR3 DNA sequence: TGTGCCAGCAGCCAAGAAGTTCCCGAGAGGGGTGAAAAACTGTTTTTT. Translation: CASSQEVPERGEKLFF.

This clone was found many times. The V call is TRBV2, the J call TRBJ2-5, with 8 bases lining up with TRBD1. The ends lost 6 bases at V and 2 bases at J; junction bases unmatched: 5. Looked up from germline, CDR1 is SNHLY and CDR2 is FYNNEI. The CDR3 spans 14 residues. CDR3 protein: CASSLTGGQETQYF. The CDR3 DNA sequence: TGTGCCAGCAGCCTTACAGGGGGACAAGAGACCCAGTACTTC.

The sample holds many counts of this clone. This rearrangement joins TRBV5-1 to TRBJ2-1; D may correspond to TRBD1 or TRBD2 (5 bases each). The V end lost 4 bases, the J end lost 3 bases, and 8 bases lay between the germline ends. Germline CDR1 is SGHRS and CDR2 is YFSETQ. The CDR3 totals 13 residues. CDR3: CASSGTNYNEQFF. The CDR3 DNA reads TGCGCCAGCAGCGGGACCAACTACAATGAGCAGTTCTTC.

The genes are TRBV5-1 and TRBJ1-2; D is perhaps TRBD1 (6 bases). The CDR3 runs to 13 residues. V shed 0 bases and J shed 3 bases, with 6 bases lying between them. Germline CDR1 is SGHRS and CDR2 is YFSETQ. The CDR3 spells CASSLDRDYGYTF. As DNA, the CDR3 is TGCGCCAGCAGCTTGGACAGGGACTATGGCTACACCTTC.

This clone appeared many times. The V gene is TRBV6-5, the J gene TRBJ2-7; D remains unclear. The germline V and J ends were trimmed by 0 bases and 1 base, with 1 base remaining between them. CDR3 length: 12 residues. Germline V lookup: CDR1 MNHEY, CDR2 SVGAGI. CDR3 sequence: CASSYSSYEQYF. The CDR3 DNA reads TGTGCCAGCAGTTACTCGTCCTACGAGCAGTACTTC.

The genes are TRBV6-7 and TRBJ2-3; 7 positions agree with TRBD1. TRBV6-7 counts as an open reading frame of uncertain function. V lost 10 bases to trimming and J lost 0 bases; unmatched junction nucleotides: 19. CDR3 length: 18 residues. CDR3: CATAPGQSSSSSTDTQYF. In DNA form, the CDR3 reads TGTGCCACCGCACCGGGACAGAGTTCATCTTCTAGCACAGATACGCAGTATTTT.

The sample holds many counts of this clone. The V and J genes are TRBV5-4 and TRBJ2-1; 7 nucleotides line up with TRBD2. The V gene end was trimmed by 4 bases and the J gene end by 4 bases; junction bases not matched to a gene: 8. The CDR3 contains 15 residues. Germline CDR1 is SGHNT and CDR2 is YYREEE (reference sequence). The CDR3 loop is CASSRELAVYNEQFF. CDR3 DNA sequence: TGTGCCAGCAGCCGGGAGCTAGCGGTTTACAATGAGCAGTTCTTC.

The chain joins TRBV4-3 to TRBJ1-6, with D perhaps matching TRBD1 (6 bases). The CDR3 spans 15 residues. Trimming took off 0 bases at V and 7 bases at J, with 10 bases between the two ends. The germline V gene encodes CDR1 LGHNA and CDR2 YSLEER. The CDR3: CASSQEQGRNSPLHF. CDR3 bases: TGCGCCAGCAGCCAAGAGCAGGGGAGGAATTCACCCCTCCACTTT.

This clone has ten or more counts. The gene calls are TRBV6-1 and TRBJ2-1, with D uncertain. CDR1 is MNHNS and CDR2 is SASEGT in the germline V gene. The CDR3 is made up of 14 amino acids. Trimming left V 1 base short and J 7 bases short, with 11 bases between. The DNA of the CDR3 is TGTGCCAGCAGTGAAGGAATGCCCCAAAATGAGCAGTTCTTC. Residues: CASSEGMPQNEQFF.

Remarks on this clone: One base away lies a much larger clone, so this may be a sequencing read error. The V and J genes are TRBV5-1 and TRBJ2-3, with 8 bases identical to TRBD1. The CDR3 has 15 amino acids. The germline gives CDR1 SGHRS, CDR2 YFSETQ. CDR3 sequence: CASSGPGQATDKQYF. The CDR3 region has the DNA TGCGCCAGCAGCGGTCCGGGACAGGCCACAGATAAGCAGTATTTT.

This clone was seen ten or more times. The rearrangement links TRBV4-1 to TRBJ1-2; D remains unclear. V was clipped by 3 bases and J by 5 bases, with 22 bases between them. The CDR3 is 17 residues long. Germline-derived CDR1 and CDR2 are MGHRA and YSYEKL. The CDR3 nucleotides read TGCGCCAGCAGCCAGGCCGGTTTCACCCAACCGGAATATGGCTACACCTTC. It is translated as CASSQAGFTQPEYGYTF.

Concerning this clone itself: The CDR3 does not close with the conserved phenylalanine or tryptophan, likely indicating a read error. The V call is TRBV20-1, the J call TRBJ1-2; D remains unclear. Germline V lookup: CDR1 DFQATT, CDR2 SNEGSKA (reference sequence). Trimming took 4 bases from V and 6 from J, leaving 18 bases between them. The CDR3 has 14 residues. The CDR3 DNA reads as TGCAGTGCTAAAGAGGCGATGGGGAACGATGGCTACACCTAC. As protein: CSAKEAMGNDGYTY.

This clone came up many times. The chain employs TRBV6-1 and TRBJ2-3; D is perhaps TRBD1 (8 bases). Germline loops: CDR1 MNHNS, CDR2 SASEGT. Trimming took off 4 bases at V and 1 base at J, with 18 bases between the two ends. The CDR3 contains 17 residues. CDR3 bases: TGTGCCAGCAGTGCAACAGGGGGGGAGACCGGCACAGATACGCAGTATTTT. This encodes CASSATGGETGTDTQYF.

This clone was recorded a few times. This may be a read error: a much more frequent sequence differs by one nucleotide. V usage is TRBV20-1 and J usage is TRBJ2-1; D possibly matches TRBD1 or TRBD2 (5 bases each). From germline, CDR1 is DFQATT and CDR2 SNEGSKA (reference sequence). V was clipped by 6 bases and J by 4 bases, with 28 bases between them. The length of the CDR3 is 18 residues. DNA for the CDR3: TGCAGTGCCCCAGGCAGGGAGTCAGTCCATGGGTTGTACAATGAGCAGTTCTTC. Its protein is CSAPGRESVHGLYNEQFF.

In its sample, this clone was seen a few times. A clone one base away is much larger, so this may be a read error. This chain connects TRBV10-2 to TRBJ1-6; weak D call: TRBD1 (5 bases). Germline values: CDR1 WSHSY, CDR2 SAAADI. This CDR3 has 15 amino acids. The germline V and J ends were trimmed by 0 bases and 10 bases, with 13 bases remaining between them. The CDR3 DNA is TGCGCCAGCAGTGAGTCATGGGGGGGACGGTCACCCCTCCACTTT. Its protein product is CASSESWGGRSPLHF.

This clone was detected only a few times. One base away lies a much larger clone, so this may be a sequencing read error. The CDR3 nucleotides read TGTGCCAGCAGCTCCATCTCCGGGACTAGCGTGAGATTGGGCGGGGAGCTGTTTTTT. This gives the protein CASSSISGTSVRLGGELFF. V gene TRBV11-1 combines with J gene TRBJ2-2, with TRBD2 matching over 10 bases. Germline V gene data show CDR1 as SGHAT and CDR2 as FQDESV (reference sequence). The CDR3 loop spans 19 amino acids. After removal of 4 bases from V and 7 bases from J, the junction contained 18 bases not matched to a gene.

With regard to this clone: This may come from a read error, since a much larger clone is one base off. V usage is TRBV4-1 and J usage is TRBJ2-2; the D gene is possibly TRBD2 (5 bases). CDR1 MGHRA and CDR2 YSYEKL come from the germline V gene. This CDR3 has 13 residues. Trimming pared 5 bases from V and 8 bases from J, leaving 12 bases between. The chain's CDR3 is CASSKPLGGELFF. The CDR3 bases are TGCGCCAGCAGCAAACCACTAGGTGGGGAGCTGTTTTTT.

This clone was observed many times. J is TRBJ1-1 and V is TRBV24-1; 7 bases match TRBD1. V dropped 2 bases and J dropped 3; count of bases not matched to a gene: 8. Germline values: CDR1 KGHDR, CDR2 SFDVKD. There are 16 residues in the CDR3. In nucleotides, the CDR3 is TGTGCCACCAGTGATTCACACAGGGGCCCTTACACTGAAGCTTTCTTT. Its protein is CATSDSHRGPYTEAFF.

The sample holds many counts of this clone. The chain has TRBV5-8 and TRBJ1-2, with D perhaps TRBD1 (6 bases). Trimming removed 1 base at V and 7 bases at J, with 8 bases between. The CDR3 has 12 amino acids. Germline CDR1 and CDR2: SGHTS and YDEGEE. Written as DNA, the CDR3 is TGTGCCAGCAGCTTGACCAGGGGTGGCTACACCTTC. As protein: CASSLTRGGYTF.

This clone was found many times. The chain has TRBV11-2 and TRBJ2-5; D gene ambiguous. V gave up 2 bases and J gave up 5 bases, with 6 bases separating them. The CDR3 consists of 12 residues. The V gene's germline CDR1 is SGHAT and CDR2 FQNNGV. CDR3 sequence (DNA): TGTGCCAGCAGCTTAACGGCGGAGACCCAGTACTTC. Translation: CASSLTAETQYF. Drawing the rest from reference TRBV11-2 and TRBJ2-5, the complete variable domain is EAGVAQSPRYKIIEKRQSVAFWCNPISGHATLYWYQQILGQGPKLLIQFQNNGVVDDSQLPKDRFSAERLKGVDSTLKIQPAKLEDSAVYLCASSLTAETQYFGPGTRLLVL.

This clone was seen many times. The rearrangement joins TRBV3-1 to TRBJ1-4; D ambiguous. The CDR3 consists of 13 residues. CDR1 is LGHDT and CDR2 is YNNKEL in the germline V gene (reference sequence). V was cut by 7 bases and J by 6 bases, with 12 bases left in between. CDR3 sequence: CASTGNAYEKLFF. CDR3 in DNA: TGTGCCAGCACCGGGAATGCGTATGAAAAACTGTTTTTT.